This record concerns one T cell receptor (beta chain) sequence. This entry belongs to a study of technical replicates of blood from a handful of donors. This CDR3 region has 14 residues. V lost 5 bases, J lost 1 base, and 4 bases stayed unmatched. Germline CDR1 is SGHAT and CDR2 is FQNNGV. The method was immunoSEQ multiplex PCR; TCRdb's version includes in-frame clones alone and lacks a portion of them. Among about 81,000 clones listed, around 96% were seen once. This chain links TRBV11-2 with TRBJ1-1, with TRBD1 identical over 7 bases. This clonotype was sampled from a human donor in good health. Sequencing was carried out using T cells isolated from PBMCs. The chain's CDR3 is CASSAWDRNTEAFF. For the CDR3, the DNA is TGTGCCAGCAGCGCTTGGGACAGGAACACTGAAGCTTTCTTT.